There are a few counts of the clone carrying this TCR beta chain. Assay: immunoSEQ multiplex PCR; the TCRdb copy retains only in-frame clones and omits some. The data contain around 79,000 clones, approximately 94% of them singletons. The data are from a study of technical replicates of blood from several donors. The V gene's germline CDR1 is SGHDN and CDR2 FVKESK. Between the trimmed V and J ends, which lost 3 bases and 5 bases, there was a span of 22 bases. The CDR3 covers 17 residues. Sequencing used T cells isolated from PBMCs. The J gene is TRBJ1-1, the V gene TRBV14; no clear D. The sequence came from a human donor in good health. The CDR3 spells CASSQWLGSGDRTEAFF. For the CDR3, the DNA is TGTGCCAGCAGCCAGTGGCTAGGATCCGGGGATCGGACTGAAGCTTTCTTT.